A single sample gave rise to the 10 T cell receptor beta chains below, sequenced in a study of T cells in Graves' hyperthyroidism and ophthalmopathy. The investigators amplified TCR beta CDR3 regions from RNA transcripts. First-round RT-PCR with HTBI primers amplified the TCR CDR3 region. TCRdb used MiXCR to reprocess the multiplex PCR reads, holding one entry per CDR3 protein. Of around 290,000 distinct CDR3 sequences in the sample, more than 10% were seen once. Sequencing used blood. The receptors were gathered from a young woman with Graves' hyperthyroidism that later progressed to Graves' ophthalmopathy.

Ten or more counts support this clonotype. This sequence joins TRBV30 and TRBJ2-5, with 8 bases matching TRBD2. V lost 6 bases and J lost 7; bases outside the gene matches: 16. Germline-derived CDR1 and CDR2 are GTSNPN and SVGIG (reference sequence). This CDR3 region has 15 residues. The CDR3 coding sequence is TGTGCCTGCTCCGAGGGGGGCGGGAGGCCCCCGACCCAGTACTTC. Translated, it gives CACSEGGGRPPTQYF.

At least ten counts were recorded for this clonotype. This CDR3 reads CASSPALLEGTEAFF. The CDR3 DNA reads TGTGCCAGTAGTCCAGCTTTATTGGAGGGCACTGAAGCTTTCTTT. The V and J genes are TRBV19 and TRBJ1-1; D gene ambiguous. Trimming took 5 bases from V and 4 from J, leaving 17 bases between them. From germline, CDR1 is LNHDA and CDR2 SQIVND (reference sequence). CDR3 size: 15 residues.

This clonotype was found many times. The chain recombines TRBV7-9 with TRBJ1-2, with 9 bases fitting TRBD1. Germline loops: CDR1 SEHNR, CDR2 FQNEAQ (reference sequence). The CDR3 runs 14 residues. The trim removed 3 bases at V and 2 bases at J, leaving 1 base unmatched. The CDR3 region is CASSFTGGNYGYTF. CDR3 coding DNA: TGTGCCAGCAGCTTTACAGGGGGCAACTATGGCTACACCTTC.

This chain joins TRBV4-3 and TRBJ1-2; 7 bases line up with TRBD1. CDR1 and CDR2 (germline): LGHNA, YSLEER. V shed 3 bases, J shed 0 bases, and the junction held 10 bases outside the gene matches. CDR3 length equals 17 residues. CDR3: CASSQDSWDSSNYGYTF. For the CDR3, the DNA is TGCGCCAGCAGCCAGGATAGCTGGGACAGTTCTAACTATGGCTACACCTTC.

This clonotype showed up many times. The chain uses TRBV7-2 and TRBJ1-2; D is ambiguous. Trimming took 6 bases from V and 9 from J, leaving 14 bases between them. CDR1 and CDR2 from the germline V gene are SGHTA and FQGNSA. The CDR3 runs to 12 residues. For the CDR3, the DNA is TGTGCCAGCAGGGCATCCGGGCCGAGCTACACCTTC. Residues: CASRASGPSYTF.

Here the CDR3 reads CASTPTSGQETQYF. The CDR3 region has the DNA TGTGCCAGTACCCCTACTAGCGGGCAAGAGACCCAGTACTTC. This chain joins TRBV19 and TRBJ2-5; 9 bases line up with TRBD2. The length of the CDR3 is 14 residues. V was clipped by 7 bases and J by 2 bases; unmatched bases: 5. Germline CDR1 LNHDA, CDR2 SQIVND (reference sequence).

This clonotype was picked up many times. This rearrangement joins TRBV6-2 or TRBV6-3 to TRBJ2-2; 8 bases are shared with TRBD1. CDR3 length: 14 residues. The J segment lost 5 bases and the V segment lost 6 bases, leaving 5 bases of the junction unmatched. The V gene's germline CDR1 is MNHEY and CDR2 SVGEGT. The CDR3 loop reads CASRGQAATGELFF. CDR3 DNA sequence: TGTGCCAGCAGGGGACAGGCAGCAACCGGGGAGCTGTTTTTT.

This clonotype appeared many times. This chain connects TRBV6-1 to TRBJ1-3; 7 bases align to TRBD1. V lost 5 bases and J lost 8; bases outside the gene matches: 15. Germline CDR1 is MNHNS and CDR2 is SASEGT. CDR3 length: 16 amino acids. The CDR3 region has the DNA TGTGCCAGCAGTTACCCCCTTAAGGGGGCGGCGGACACCATATATTTT. Its protein is CASSYPLKGAADTIYF.

This clonotype was recorded many times. This chain uses TRBV2 with TRBJ2-5; 8 nucleotides align to TRBD1. This CDR3 has 13 residues. Losses at the gene ends were 8 bases for V and 1 base for J; bases not matched to a gene: 3. Germline lookup yields CDR1 SNHLY and CDR2 FYNNEI. CDR3 sequence reads: CASVQGAQETQYF. CDR3 nucleotide sequence: TGTGCCAGCGTTCAGGGGGCCCAAGAGACCCAGTACTTC.

The sample holds many counts of this clonotype. The rearrangement joins TRBV11-2 to TRBJ2-1; 8 positions agree with TRBD2. V gave up 7 bases and J gave up 4 bases; unmatched junction bases: 9. This CDR3 comprises 15 residues. Germline-derived CDR1 and CDR2 are SGHAT and FQNNGV. CDR3 bases: TGTGCCAGCAAGCTGGGAGTAGCGGGATACAATGAGCAGTTCTTC. It yields the protein CASKLGVAGYNEQFF.